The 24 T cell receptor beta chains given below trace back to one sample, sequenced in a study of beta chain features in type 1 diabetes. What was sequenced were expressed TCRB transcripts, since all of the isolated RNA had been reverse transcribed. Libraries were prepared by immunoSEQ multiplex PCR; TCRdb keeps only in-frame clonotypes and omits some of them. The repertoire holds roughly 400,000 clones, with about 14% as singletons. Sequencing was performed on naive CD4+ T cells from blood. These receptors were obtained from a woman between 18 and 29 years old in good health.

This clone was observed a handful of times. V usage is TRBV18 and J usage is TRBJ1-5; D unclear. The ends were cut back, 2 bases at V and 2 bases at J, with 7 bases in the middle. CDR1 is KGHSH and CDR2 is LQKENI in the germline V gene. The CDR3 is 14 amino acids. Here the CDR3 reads CASSPAIGNQPQHF. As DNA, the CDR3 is TGTGCCAGCTCACCAGCGATCGGCAATCAGCCCCAGCATTTT.

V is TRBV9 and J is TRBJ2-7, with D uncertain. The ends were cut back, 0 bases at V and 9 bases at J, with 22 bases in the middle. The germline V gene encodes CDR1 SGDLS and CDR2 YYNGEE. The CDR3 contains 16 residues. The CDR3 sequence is CASSVGASSIESRQYF. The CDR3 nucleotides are TGTGCCAGCAGCGTAGGGGCCAGCTCCATTGAATCCAGGCAGTACTTC.

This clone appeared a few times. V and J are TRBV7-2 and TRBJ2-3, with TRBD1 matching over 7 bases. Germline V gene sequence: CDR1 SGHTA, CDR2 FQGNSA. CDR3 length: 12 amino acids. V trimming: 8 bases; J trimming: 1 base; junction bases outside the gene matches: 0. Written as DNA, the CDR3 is TGTGCCAGCGACAGGGGCACAGATACGCAGTATTTT. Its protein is CASDRGTDTQYF.

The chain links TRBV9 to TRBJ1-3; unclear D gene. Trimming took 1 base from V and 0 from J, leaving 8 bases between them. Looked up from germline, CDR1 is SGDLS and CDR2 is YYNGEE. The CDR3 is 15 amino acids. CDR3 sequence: CASSVQASSGNTIYF. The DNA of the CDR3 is TGTGCCAGCAGCGTACAGGCGAGCTCTGGAAACACCATATATTTT.

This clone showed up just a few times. Written as DNA, the CDR3 is TGTGCCAGCAGCTCGGACAGGTGGACCCAGTACTTC. Its translation: CASSSDRWTQYF. The chain recombines TRBV9 with TRBJ2-5, with TRBD1 identical over 7 bases. The germline V gene has CDR1 SGDLS and CDR2 YYNGEE. V shed 4 bases and J 7 bases; nucleotides not matched to a gene: 4. The CDR3 spans 12 residues.

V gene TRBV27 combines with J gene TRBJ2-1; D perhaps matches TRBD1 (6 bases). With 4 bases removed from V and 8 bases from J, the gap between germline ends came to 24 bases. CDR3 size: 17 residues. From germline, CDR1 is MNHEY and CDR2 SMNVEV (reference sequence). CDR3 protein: CASSSPNRAGFIDEQFF. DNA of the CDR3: TGTGCCAGCAGTTCTCCCAACAGGGCGGGTTTTATCGATGAGCAGTTCTTC.

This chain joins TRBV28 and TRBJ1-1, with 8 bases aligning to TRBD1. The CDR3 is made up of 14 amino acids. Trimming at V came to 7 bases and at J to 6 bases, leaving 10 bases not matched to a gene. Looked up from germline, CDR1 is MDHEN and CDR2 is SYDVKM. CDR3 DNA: TGTGCCAGCACCGGACAGGGAAAGGGCGCTGAAGCTTTCTTT. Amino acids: CASTGQGKGAEAFF.

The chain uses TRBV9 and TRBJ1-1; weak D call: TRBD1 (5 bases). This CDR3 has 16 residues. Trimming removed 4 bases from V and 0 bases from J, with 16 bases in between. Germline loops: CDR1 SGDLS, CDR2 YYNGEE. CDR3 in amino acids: CASSSSGGALNTEAFF. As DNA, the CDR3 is TGTGCCAGCAGCTCCTCGGGGGGTGCCCTGAACACTGAAGCTTTCTTT.

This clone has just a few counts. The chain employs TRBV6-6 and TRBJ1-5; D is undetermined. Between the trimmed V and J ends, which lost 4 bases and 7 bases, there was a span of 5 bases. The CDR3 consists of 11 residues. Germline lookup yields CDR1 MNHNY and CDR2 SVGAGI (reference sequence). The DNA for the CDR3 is TGTGCCAGCAGTTCCCTCCAGCCCCAGCATTTT. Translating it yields CASSSLQPQHF.

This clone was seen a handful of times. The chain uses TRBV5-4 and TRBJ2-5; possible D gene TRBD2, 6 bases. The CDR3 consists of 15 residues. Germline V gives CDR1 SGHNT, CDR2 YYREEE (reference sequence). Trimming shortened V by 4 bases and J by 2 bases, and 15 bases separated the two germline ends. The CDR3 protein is CASSRTAGTQETQYF. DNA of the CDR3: TGTGCCAGCAGCCGCACAGCAGGGACTCAAGAGACCCAGTACTTC.

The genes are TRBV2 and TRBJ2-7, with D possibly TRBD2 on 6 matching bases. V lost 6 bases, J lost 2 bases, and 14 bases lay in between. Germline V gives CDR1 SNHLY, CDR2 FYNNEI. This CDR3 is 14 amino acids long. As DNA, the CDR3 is TGTGCCAGCAGGTTAGCGGAACCCACCTACGAGCAGTACTTC. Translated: CASRLAEPTYEQYF.

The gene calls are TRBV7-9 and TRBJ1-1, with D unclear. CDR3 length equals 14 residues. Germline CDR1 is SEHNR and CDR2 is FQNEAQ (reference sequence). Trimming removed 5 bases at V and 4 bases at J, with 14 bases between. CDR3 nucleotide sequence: TGTGCCAGCAGCCTCGGGGTGGTGGGCACTGAAGCTTTCTTT. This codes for CASSLGVVGTEAFF.

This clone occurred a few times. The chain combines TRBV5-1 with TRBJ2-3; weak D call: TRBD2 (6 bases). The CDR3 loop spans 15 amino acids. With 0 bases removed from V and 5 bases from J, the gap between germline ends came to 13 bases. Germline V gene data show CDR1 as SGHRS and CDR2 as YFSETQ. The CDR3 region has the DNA TGCGCCAGCAGCTTGGACGGAGGGCCAGAAGATACGCAGTATTTT. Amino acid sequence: CASSLDGGPEDTQYF. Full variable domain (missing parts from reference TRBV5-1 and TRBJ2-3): KAGVTQTPRYLIKTRGQQVTLSCSPISGHRSVSWYQQTPGQGLQFLFEYFSETQRNKGNFPGRFSGRQFSNSRSEMNVSTLELGDSALYLCASSLDGGPEDTQYFGPGTRLTVL.

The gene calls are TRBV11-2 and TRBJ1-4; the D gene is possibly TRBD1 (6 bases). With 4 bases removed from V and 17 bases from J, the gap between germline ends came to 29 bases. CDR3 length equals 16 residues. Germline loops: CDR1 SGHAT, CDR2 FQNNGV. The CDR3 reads CASSSLKGKAQGAGFF. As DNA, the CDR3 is TGTGCCAGCAGCTCGTTGAAAGGGAAGGCACAGGGTGCTGGCTTTTTT.

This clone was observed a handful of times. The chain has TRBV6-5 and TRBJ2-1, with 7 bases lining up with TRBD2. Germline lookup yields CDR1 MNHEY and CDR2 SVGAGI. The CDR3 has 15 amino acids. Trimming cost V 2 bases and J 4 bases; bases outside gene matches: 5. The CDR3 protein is CASSYRTRAYNEQFF. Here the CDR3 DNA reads TGTGCCAGCAGTTACAGGACTAGAGCATACAATGAGCAGTTCTTC.

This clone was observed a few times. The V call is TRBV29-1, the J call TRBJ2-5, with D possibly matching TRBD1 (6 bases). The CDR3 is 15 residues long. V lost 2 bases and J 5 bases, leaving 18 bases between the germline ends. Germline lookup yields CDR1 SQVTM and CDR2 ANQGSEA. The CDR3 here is CSVEPAGESRETQYF. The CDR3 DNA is TGCAGCGTTGAACCCGCAGGGGAATCCAGGGAGACCCAGTACTTC.

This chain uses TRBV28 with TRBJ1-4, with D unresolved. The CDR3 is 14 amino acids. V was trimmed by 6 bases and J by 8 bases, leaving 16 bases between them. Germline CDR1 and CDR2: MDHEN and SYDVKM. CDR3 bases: TGTGCCAGCAGCCCTTCCGGGGTTGGCGAAAAACTGTTTTTT. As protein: CASSPSGVGEKLFF.

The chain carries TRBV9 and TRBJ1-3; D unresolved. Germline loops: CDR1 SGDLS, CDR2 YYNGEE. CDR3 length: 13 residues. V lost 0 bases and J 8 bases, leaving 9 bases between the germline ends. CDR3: CASSVAVKDTIYF. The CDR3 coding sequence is TGTGCCAGCAGCGTAGCAGTGAAAGACACCATATATTTT.

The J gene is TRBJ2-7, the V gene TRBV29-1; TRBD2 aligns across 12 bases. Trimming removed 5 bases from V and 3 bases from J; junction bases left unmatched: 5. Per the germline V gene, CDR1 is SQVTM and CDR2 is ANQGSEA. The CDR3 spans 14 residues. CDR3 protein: CSVRLAGELYEQYF. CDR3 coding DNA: TGCAGCGTTCGACTAGCGGGAGAGCTCTACGAGCAGTACTTC.

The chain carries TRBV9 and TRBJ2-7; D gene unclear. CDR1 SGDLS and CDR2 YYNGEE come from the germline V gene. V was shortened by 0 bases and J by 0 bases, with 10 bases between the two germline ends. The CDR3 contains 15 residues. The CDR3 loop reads CASSVGPGGSYEQYF. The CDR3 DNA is TGTGCCAGCAGCGTAGGACCCGGCGGCTCCTACGAGCAGTACTTC.

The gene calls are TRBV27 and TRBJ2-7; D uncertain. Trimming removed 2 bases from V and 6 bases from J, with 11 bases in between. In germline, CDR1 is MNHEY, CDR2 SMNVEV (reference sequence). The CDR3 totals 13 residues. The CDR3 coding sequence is TGTGCCAGCAGTTTAGGGCTCCCTACCGAGCAGTACTTC. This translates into CASSLGLPTEQYF.

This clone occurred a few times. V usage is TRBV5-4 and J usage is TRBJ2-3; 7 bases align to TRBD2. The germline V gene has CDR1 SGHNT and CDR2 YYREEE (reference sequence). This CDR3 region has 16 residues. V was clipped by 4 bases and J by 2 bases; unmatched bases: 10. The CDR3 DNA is TGTGCCAGCAGCCTGACAGCGGGGAGAACCACAGATACGCAGTATTTT. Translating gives CASSLTAGRTTDTQYF.

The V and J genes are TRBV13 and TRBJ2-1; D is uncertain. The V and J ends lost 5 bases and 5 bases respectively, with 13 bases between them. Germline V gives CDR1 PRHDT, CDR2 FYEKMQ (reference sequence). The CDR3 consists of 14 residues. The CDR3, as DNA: TGTGCCAGCAGCACCCCGAGAACTCACAATGAGCAGTTCTTC. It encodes CASSTPRTHNEQFF.

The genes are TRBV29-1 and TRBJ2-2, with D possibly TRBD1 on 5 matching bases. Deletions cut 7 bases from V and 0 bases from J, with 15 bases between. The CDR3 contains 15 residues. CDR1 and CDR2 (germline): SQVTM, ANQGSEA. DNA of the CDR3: TGCAGCGGCGGACGGTTGGGGCCGAACACCGGGGAGCTGTTTTTT. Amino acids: CSGGRLGPNTGELFF.